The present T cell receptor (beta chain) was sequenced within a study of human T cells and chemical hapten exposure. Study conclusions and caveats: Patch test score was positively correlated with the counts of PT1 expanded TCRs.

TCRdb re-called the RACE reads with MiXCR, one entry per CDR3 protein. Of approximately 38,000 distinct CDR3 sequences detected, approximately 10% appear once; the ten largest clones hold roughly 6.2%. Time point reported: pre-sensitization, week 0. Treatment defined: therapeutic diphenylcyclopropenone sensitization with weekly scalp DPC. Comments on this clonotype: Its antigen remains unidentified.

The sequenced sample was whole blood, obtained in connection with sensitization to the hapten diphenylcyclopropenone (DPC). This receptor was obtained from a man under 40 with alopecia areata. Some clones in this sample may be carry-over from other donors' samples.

The DNA of the CDR3 is TGTGCCAGCAGTATACTAGCGGGGGACATCGGGGCCCAGTACTTC. Translated, it gives CASSILAGDIGAQYF. This chain connects TRBV12-3 or TRBV12-4 to TRBJ2-5; 11 positions agree with TRBD2. V lost 5 bases, J lost 9 bases, and 11 bases stayed unmatched. The CDR3 covers 15 residues.